The clone carrying this T cell receptor beta chain was counted many times. The data derive from a study of T cells after yellow fever vaccination. The CDR3 is 10 amino acids. Trimming removed 2 bases from V and 5 bases from J, with 3 bases in between. Germline CDR1 GTSNPN, CDR2 SVGIG (reference sequence). Generation of TCR cDNA used 5'RACE template switching (which added a universal primer site and UMIs). TCRdb used MiXCR to reprocess the 5' RACE reads, holding one entry per CDR3 protein. Altogether just under 600,000 distinct CDR3 sequences are present, roughly 13% being singletons, with the ten largest covering around 15%.

The clonotype originates from a young man who received the YFV17D yellow fever vaccine. The J gene is TRBJ2-5, the V gene TRBV30; D not resolved. The input for sequencing was PBMCs, taken on the day of the yellow fever booster vaccination. The CDR3: CAWSLETQYF. DNA for the CDR3: TGTGCCTGGAGTTTGGAGACCCAGTACTTC.